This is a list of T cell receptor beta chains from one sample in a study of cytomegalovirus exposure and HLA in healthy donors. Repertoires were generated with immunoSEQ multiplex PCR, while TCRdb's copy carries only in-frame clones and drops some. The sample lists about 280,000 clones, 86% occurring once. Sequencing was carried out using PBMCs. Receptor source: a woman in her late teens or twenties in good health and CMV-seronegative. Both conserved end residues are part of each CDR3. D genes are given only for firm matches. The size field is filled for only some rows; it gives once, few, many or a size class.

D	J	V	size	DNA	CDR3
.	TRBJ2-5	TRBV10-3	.	TGTGCCATCAGCCATGACCAAGAGACCCAGTACTTC	CAISHDQETQYF
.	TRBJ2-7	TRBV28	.	TGTGCCAGCAGTTTATCTTCAGGACAGTACTACGAGCAGTACTTC	CASSLSSGQYYEQYF
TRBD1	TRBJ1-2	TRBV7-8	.	TGTGCCAGCAGCTTGGGGACAGGGAACTATGGCTACACCTTC	CASSLGTGNYGYTF
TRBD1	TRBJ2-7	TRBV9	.	TGTGCCAGCAGCGTTTGGACAGGGGGTATCTACGAGCAGTACTTC	CASSVWTGGIYEQYF
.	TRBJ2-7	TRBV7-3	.	TGTGCCAGCAGCTTAAGGGGCGGCAATTTCTACGAGCAGTACTTC	CASSLRGGNFYEQYF
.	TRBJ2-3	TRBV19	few	TGTGCCAGTAGCATCGGGGGTTACACAGATACGCAGTATTTT	CASSIGGYTDTQYF
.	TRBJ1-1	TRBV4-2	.	TGTGCCAGCAGCCCTTCAGGGCTGAACACTGAAGCTTTCTTT	CASSPSGLNTEAFF
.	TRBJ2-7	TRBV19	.	TGTGCTAGTAACCAGGGAATGTCCTACGAGCAGTACTTC	CASNQGMSYEQYF
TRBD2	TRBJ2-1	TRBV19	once	TGTGCCAGTAGTATGGGCCTAGCGGGAGGGTATGAGCAGTTCTTC	CASSMGLAGGYEQFF
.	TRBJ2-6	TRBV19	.	TGTGCCAGTAGTATGGGGCTCTCTGGGGCCAACGTCCTGACTTTC	CASSMGLSGANVLTF
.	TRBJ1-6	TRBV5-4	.	TGTGCCAGCAGCGTCGTCGGGGACTATAATTCACCCCTCCACTTT	CASSVVGDYNSPLHF
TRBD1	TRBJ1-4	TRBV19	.	TGTGCCAGTAGTCCCCGACAGGGCAGTGAAAAACTGTTTTTT	CASSPRQGSEKLFF
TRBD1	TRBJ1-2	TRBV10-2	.	TGCGCCAGCAGTGAGGACAGGGTCGGCTACACCTTC	CASSEDRVGYTF
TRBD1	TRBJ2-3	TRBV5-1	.	TGCGCCAGCAGACCTGACAGGGCGCCCTTCGGTGCGCAGTATTTT	CASRPDRAPFGAQYF
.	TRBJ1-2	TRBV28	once	TGTGCCAGCAGTTTCCCCCCGACAGCTAACTATGGCTACACCTTC	CASSFPPTANYGYTF
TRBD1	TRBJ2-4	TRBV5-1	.	TGCGCCAGCAGCTTTACAGGGGGTTTCAAAAACATTCAGTACTTC	CASSFTGGFKNIQYF
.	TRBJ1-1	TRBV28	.	TGTGCCAGCAGCCAGGGTGGGAACACTGAAGCTTTCTTT	CASSQGGNTEAFF
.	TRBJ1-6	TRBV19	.	TGTGCCAGTAGTTTAACAGGGTATTTTAATTCACCCCTCCACTTT	CASSLTGYFNSPLHF
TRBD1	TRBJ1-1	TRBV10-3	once	TGTGCCACGTCTAAGGACAGGGAAATAGCTGAAGCTTTCTTT	CATSKDREIAEAFF
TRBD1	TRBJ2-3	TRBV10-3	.	TGTGCCATCAGGGGGACAGGGGGCACAGATACGCAGTATTTT	CAIRGTGGTDTQYF
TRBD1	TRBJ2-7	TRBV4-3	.	TGCGCCAGCAGCCAAGCCAGGGGGCCCTCCTACGAGCAGTACTTC	CASSQARGPSYEQYF
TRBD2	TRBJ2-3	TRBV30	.	TGTGCCTGGAACCGGGGGGGGACCACAGATACGCAGTATTTT	CAWNRGGTTDTQYF
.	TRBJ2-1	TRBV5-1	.	TGCGCCAGCAGTAGGGCTAGCGCCAATGAGCAGTTCTTC	CASSRASANEQFF
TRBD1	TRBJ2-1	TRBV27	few	TGTGCCAGCAGCCTGGCAGGGGGAGTGAGGAAGCAGTTCTTC	CASSLAGGVRKQFF
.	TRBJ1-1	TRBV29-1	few	TGCAGCGTAAGCCACCCCAGGGCGGGGACTGAAGCTTTCTTT	CSVSHPRAGTEAFF
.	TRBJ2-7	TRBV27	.	TGTGCCAGCAGTTTTAGCGGAGACTACGAGCAGTACTTC	CASSFSGDYEQYF
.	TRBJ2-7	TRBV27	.	TGTGCCAGCAGTTTCACAGGTCCCTCCTACGAGCAGTACTTC	CASSFTGPSYEQYF
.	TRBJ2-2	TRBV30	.	TGTGCCTGGAGTACGGGACAGAACACCGGGGAGCTGTTTTTT	CAWSTGQNTGELFF
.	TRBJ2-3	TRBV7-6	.	TGTGCCAGCAGCCGACAGGTGGCAAGCACAGATACGCAGTATTTT	CASSRQVASTDTQYF
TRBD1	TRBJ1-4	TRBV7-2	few	TGTGCCAGCAGCTTAGCACTCGGGACAGCGAATGAAAAACTGTTTTTT	CASSLALGTANEKLFF
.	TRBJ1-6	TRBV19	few	TGTGCCAGTAGTAATACGGGAGGGAATTCACCCCTCCACTTT	CASSNTGGNSPLHF
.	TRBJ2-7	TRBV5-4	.	TGTGCCAGCAGCGCGGGCCCACAATACGAGCAGTACTTC	CASSAGPQYEQYF
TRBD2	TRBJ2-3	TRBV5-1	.	TGCGCCAGCAGCATCGGACTAGCGGGGGGCCCAGATACGCAGTATTTT	CASSIGLAGGPDTQYF
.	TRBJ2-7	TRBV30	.	TGTGCCTGGACCCTAAGCGGTTACGAGCAGTACTTC	CAWTLSGYEQYF
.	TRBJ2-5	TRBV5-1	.	TGCGCCAGCAGCTTGGGAACCTCGCGAGAGACCCAGTACTTC	CASSLGTSRETQYF
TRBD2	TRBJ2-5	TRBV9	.	TGTGCCAGCAGCGTAGAACGGGGGGGCCTTGAGACCCAGTACTTC	CASSVERGGLETQYF
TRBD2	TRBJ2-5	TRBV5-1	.	TGCGCCAGCAGCCCTTTTACGCGGGGGGAAGAGACCCAGTACTTC	CASSPFTRGEETQYF